Below, 18 T cell receptor beta chains from the same sample are listed, as sequenced in a study of cytomegalovirus exposure and HLA in healthy donors. Here immunoSEQ multiplex PCR was the method, and the copy in TCRdb shows in-frame clones only, minus some. The table lists roughly 130,000 clones, about nine tenths of them singletons. Source material: PBMCs. Receptors originate from a woman aged 25 to 39 in good health and CMV-seropositive.

This rearrangement joins TRBV2 to TRBJ2-1; weak D call: TRBD2 (5 bases). Trimming shortened V by 4 bases and J by 8 bases, and 12 bases separated the two germline ends. CDR3 length: 13 amino acids. Germline V gene lookup returns CDR1 SNHLY and CDR2 FYNNEI. As DNA, the CDR3 is TGTGCCAGCAGTGCCGAGGGCGCGGATGAGCAGTTCTTC. This sequence encodes CASSAEGADEQFF.

The chain recombines TRBV15 with TRBJ1-4; no firm D call. The V end lost 5 bases, the J end lost 8 bases, and 9 bases lay between the germline ends. CDR1 LNHNV and CDR2 YYDKDF come from the germline V gene (reference sequence). This CDR3 is 12 amino acids long. The CDR3 region is CATSEGGEKLFF. For the CDR3, the DNA is TGTGCCACCAGCGAGGGAGGAGAAAAACTGTTTTTT.

The chain has TRBV28 and TRBJ2-1; 9 positions agree with TRBD1. The CDR3 loop spans 15 amino acids. V lost 5 bases and J lost 4; bases outside the gene matches: 6. The germline V gene encodes CDR1 MDHEN and CDR2 SYDVKM. CDR3 residues: CASSPTGGIYNEQFF. For the CDR3, the DNA is TGTGCCAGCAGTCCGACAGGGGGGATTTACAATGAGCAGTTCTTC.

The chain couples TRBV6-1 to TRBJ1-4; D unclear. Germline CDR1 is MNHNS and CDR2 is SASEGT. With 6 bases removed from V and 4 bases from J, the gap between germline ends came to 9 bases. The CDR3 totals 13 residues. CDR3 loop: CASRWELNEKLFF. The CDR3, as DNA: TGTGCCAGCAGGTGGGAGCTTAATGAAAAACTGTTTTTT.

The rearrangement joins TRBV2 to TRBJ2-7; D is possibly TRBD2 (6 bases). This CDR3 spans 16 amino acids. CDR1 is SNHLY and CDR2 is FYNNEI in the germline V gene. The V gene lost 1 base and the J gene lost 3 bases, with 16 bases spanning the gap. DNA for the CDR3: TGTGCCAGCAGTGAAGATTTAGAAAGGAGGGTCTACGAGCAGTACTTC. Protein product: CASSEDLERRVYEQYF.

Turning to this clone: Other nucleotide sequences from this sample produce the same CDR3. The chain uses TRBV6-1 and TRBJ2-7, with TRBD1 matching 8 bases. CDR1 is MNHNS, CDR2 SASEGT, per germline. The CDR3 is made up of 14 amino acids. With 9 bases clipped from V and 4 bases from J, the junction kept 11 bases outside the gene matches. CDR3 in DNA: TGTGCCAGTAGCCGGGACAGGTCTGGTTACGAGCAGTACTTC. Encoded protein: CASSRDRSGYEQYF.

This chain links TRBV7-8 with TRBJ1-5; 8 bases are shared with TRBD1. V lost 6 bases, J lost 6 bases, and 10 bases stayed unmatched. The CDR3 has 15 residues. The V gene's germline CDR1 is SGHVS and CDR2 FQNEAQ. As DNA, the CDR3 is TGTGCCAGCAGTCTAGGACAGGGAGGAGGTCAGCCCCAGCATTTT. It codes for CASSLGQGGGQPQHF.

The chain employs TRBV7-3 and TRBJ2-1, with 12 nucleotides matching TRBD2. The CDR3 consists of 14 residues. In germline, CDR1 is SGHTA, CDR2 FQGTGA. The V and J ends lost 2 bases and 7 bases, in that order; junction bases with no gene match: 0. CDR3 coding DNA: TGTGCCAGCAGCTTAGGACTAGCGGGAAATGAGCAGTTCTTC. Protein product: CASSLGLAGNEQFF.

The chain combines TRBV2 with TRBJ1-1; possible D gene TRBD1, 6 bases. This CDR3 spans 12 amino acids. Germline CDR1 and CDR2: SNHLY and FYNNEI. The V and J ends lost 7 bases and 3 bases respectively, with 9 bases between them. CDR3: CASIQGHTEAFF. The CDR3 nucleotides read TGTGCCAGCATTCAGGGGCACACTGAAGCTTTCTTT.

The chain's CDR3 is CASSPGSHQETQYF. The CDR3 DNA reads TGCGCCAGCAGCCCTGGGAGCCACCAAGAGACCCAGTACTTC. The J gene is TRBJ2-5, the V gene TRBV5-1, with D maybe TRBD2 (5 bases). The V gene's germline CDR1 is SGHRS and CDR2 YFSETQ. The CDR3 is 14 residues long. Deletions cut 4 bases from V and 0 bases from J, with 10 bases between.

The chain uses TRBV19 and TRBJ2-6; no clear D. CDR1 is LNHDA and CDR2 is SQIVND in the germline V gene (reference sequence). The CDR3 contains 14 residues. Trimming left V 4 bases short and J 4 bases short, with 8 bases between. The CDR3 sequence is CASSTSAGANVLTF. DNA for the CDR3: TGTGCCAGTAGTACGAGCGCCGGGGCCAACGTCCTGACTTTC.

The chain joins TRBV18 to TRBJ2-1, with 7 bases that match TRBD2. Germline lookup yields CDR1 KGHSH and CDR2 LQKENI. The CDR3 extends over 14 amino acids. V shed 2 bases, J shed 8 bases, and the junction held 6 bases outside the gene matches. The CDR3 nucleotides read TGTGCCAGCTCACCAGCGGGAGTCCGGGATGAGCAGTTCTTC. Translated: CASSPAGVRDEQFF.

This clone was counted a single time. J is TRBJ2-1 and V is TRBV6-5; D is undetermined. In germline, CDR1 is MNHEY, CDR2 SVGAGI. V was clipped by 6 bases and J by 4 bases, with 10 bases between them. CDR3 length: 13 residues. This chain's CDR3 is CASSPGPYNEQFF. CDR3 bases: TGTGCCAGCAGCCCAGGCCCATACAATGAGCAGTTCTTC.

V usage is TRBV7-8 and J usage is TRBJ1-2, with 9 bases matching TRBD1. The CDR3 is 16 amino acids. CDR1 and CDR2 from the germline V gene are SGHVS and FQNEAQ. With V trimmed by 5 bases and J by 4 bases, 11 bases remained unmatched. This CDR3 is CASSGRWDRVPYGYTF. The CDR3 bases are TGTGCCAGCAGCGGCCGATGGGACAGGGTACCCTATGGCTACACCTTC.

This chain uses TRBV7-3 with TRBJ2-5, with D possibly matching TRBD2 (7 bases). The germline gives CDR1 SGHTA, CDR2 FQGTGA. This CDR3 contains 14 residues. V gave up 3 bases and J gave up 7 bases, with 15 bases separating them. CDR3 amino acids: CASSFTGGGGTQYF. CDR3 coding DNA: TGTGCCAGCAGCTTTACGGGGGGCGGCGGGACCCAGTACTTC.

The J gene is TRBJ2-7, the V gene TRBV5-1; 10 bases are shared with TRBD1. The CDR3 spans 15 residues. The V gene end was trimmed by 2 bases and the J gene end by 5 bases; junction bases not matched to a gene: 7. Germline CDR1 and CDR2: SGHRS and YFSETQ. DNA of the CDR3: TGCGCCAGCAGCTTTGGGGGACAGGGGCTGAACGAGCAGTACTTC. It yields the protein CASSFGGQGLNEQYF.

The V call is TRBV28, the J call TRBJ2-5; 10 bases are a match to TRBD1. The J segment lost 2 bases and the V segment lost 6 bases, leaving 6 bases of the junction unmatched. CDR3 length: 15 amino acids. Germline V lookup: CDR1 MDHEN, CDR2 SYDVKM. The CDR3 nucleotides are TGTGCCAGCAGATTCGGGACAGGGGTACAAGAGACCCAGTACTTC. Amino acid sequence: CASRFGTGVQETQYF. Full variable domain (outside the CDR3, taken from reference TRBV28 and TRBJ2-5): DVKVTQSSRYLVKRTGEKVFLECVQDMDHENMFWYRQDPGLGLRLIYFSYDVKMKEKGDIPEGYSVSREKKERFSLILESASTNQTSMYLCASRFGTGVQETQYFGPGTRLLVL.

The V and J genes are TRBV5-1 and TRBJ2-3; 9 positions match TRBD2. Germline loops: CDR1 SGHRS, CDR2 YFSETQ. V was clipped by 5 bases and J by 3 bases; unmatched bases: 7. The length of the CDR3 is 15 residues. The CDR3 DNA sequence: TGCGCCAGCAGTCCAGCGGGGGGCCTGACAGATACGCAGTATTTT. This translates into CASSPAGGLTDTQYF.